The 10 T cell receptor beta chains listed next were all sequenced from one sample in a study of T cell responses to AZD1222 COVID-19 vaccine. Libraries were prepared by immunoSEQ multiplex PCR; TCRdb keeps only in-frame clonotypes and omits some of them. The sample lists about 100,000 clones; about nine tenths were seen once. Here the sequenced sample was peripheral blood, taken 28 days after the second AZD1222 dose. Receptors originate from an adult who received the AZD1222 COVID-19 vaccine.

The J gene is TRBJ2-2, the V gene TRBV9; D gene uncertain. The CDR3 spans 12 residues. Germline V gene data show CDR1 as SGDLS and CDR2 as YYNGEE. Trimming pared 3 bases from V and 7 bases from J, leaving 7 bases between. The CDR3 DNA is TGTGCCAGCAGCGAACTTGGCGGGGAGCTGTTTTTT. Translating gives CASSELGGELFF.

The rearrangement joins TRBV5-6 to TRBJ2-3, with no clear D. From germline, CDR1 is SGHDT and CDR2 YYEEEE. With 4 bases removed from V and 8 bases from J, the gap between germline ends came to 11 bases. The CDR3 totals 12 residues. CDR3 DNA: TGTGCCAGCAGCGTAGTTCATGCTACGCAGTATTTT. Protein sequence: CASSVVHATQYF.

This chain connects TRBV28 to TRBJ2-7, with D possibly being TRBD1 (5 bases). V was clipped by 6 bases and J by 4 bases, with 13 bases between them. CDR1 is MDHEN, CDR2 SYDVKM, per germline. CDR3 length: 13 residues. CDR3 residues: CASSRAGNYEQYF. CDR3 nucleotides: TGTGCCAGCAGCCGCGCAGGGAATTACGAGCAGTACTTC.

The rearrangement links TRBV19 to TRBJ2-6; D is unclear. This CDR3 contains 13 residues. Germline loops: CDR1 LNHDA, CDR2 SQIVND (reference sequence). V was shortened by 6 bases and J by 0 bases, with 3 bases between the two germline ends. The DNA of the CDR3 is TGTGCCAGTAGGATCTCTGGGGCCAACGTCCTGACTTTC. Translated: CASRISGANVLTF.

V usage is TRBV9 and J usage is TRBJ2-2; no reliable D call. The CDR3 contains 15 residues. Germline V gives CDR1 SGDLS, CDR2 YYNGEE. With 2 bases removed from V and 2 bases from J, the gap between germline ends came to 10 bases. The CDR3 region is CASSVRLANTGELFF. Written as DNA, the CDR3 is TGTGCCAGCAGCGTTAGGTTGGCCAACACCGGGGAGCTGTTTTTT.

The rearrangement links TRBV2 to TRBJ1-1; tentatively, D is TRBD1 (6 bases). The length of the CDR3 is 13 residues. V lost 9 bases to trimming and J lost 1 base, with 12 bases between them. Germline V CDR1 and CDR2: SNHLY, FYNNEI. The CDR3 coding sequence is TGTGCCAGTTGTGGACAGCAGAACACTGAAGCTTTCTTT. It translates to CASCGQQNTEAFF.

The chain combines TRBV9 with TRBJ2-7, with D perhaps TRBD2 (5 bases). In germline, CDR1 is SGDLS, CDR2 YYNGEE. The V end was cut by 4 bases, the J end by 5 bases, with 13 bases between. This CDR3 is built from 13 residues. CDR3 loop: CASSPSEAHEQYF. DNA of the CDR3: TGTGCCAGCAGCCCCTCGGAGGCCCACGAGCAGTACTTC.

The V call is TRBV5-6, the J call TRBJ2-1; D perhaps matches TRBD2 (6 bases). There are 14 residues in the CDR3. Trimming took off 1 base at V and 6 bases at J, with 11 bases between the two ends. Looked up from germline, CDR1 is SGHDT and CDR2 is YYEEEE. CDR3 amino acids: CASSLYQGGNEQFF. The CDR3 bases are TGTGCCAGCAGCTTGTATCAGGGAGGCAATGAGCAGTTCTTC.

The J gene is TRBJ1-4, the V gene TRBV12-3 or TRBV12-4; maybe TRBD1 (6 bases). With 5 bases removed from V and 9 bases from J, the gap between germline ends came to 10 bases. The CDR3 is made up of 12 amino acids. CDR3 sequence: CASSKDRQKLFF. Written as DNA, the CDR3 is TGTGCCAGCAGTAAGGACAGACAAAAACTGTTTTTT.

This clone appeared a single time. The chain joins TRBV6-4 to TRBJ2-1; TRBD1 matches 7 bases. CDR3 size: 15 residues. Germline CDR1 and CDR2: MRHNA and SNTAGT. V dropped 2 bases and J dropped 7; count of bases not matched to a gene: 8. CDR3 sequence: CASSDGAGGMNEQFF. CDR3 DNA sequence: TGTGCCAGCAGTGACGGGGCAGGGGGAATGAATGAGCAGTTCTTC.